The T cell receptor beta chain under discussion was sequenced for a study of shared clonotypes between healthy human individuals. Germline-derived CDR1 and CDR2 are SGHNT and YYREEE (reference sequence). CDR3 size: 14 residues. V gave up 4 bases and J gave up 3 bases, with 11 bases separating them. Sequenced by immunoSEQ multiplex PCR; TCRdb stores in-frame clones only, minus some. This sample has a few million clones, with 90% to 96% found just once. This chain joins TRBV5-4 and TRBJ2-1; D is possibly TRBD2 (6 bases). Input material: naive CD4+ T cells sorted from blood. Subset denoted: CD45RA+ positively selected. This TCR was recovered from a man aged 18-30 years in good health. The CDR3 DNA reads TGTGCCAGCAGCCCCTCGGGAGACTACAATGAGCAGTTCTTC. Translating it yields CASSPSGDYNEQFF. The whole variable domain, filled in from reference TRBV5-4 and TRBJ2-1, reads ETGVTQSPTHLIKTRGQQVTLRCSSQSGHNTVSWYQQALGQGPQFIFQYYREEENGRGNFPPRFSGLQFPNYSSELNVNALELDDSALYLCASSPSGDYNEQFFGPGTRLTVL.